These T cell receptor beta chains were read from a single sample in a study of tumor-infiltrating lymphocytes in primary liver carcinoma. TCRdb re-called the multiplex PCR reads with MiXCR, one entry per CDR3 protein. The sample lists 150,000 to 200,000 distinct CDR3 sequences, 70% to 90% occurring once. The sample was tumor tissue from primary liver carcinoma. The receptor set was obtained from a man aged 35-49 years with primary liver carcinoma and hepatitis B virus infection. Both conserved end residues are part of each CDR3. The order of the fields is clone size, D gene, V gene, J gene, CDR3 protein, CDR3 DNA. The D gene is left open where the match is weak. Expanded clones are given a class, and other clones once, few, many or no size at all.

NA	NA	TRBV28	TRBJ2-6	CVVGGLTGAKVLTF	TGTGTCGTCGGGGGACTTACTGGGGCCAAAGTCCTGACTTTC
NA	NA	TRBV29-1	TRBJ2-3	CSDIQIAGTDTQYF	TGCAGCGATATTCAAATAGCGGGCACAGATACGCAGTATTTT
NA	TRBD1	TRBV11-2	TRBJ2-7	CVSSLAGGPFDCVQYF	TGTGTCAGCAGCTTAGCAGGGGGCCCCTTTGACTGCGTGCAGTACTTC
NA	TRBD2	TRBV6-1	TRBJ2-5	CASSGQAGGKESQYF	TGTGCCAGCAGTGGACAAGCGGGAGGGAAAGAGAGCCAGTACTTC
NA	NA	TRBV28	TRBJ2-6	CASSTPGQLDYSGANVLTF	TGTGCCAGCAGTACACCGGGACAACTGGACTACTCTGGGGCCAACGTCCTGACTTTC
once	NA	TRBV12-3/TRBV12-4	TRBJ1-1	CTTRIRINTEAFF	TGTACCACCAGGATTCGAATTAACACTGAAGCTTTCTTT
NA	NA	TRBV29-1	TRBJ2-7	CSLVAGSLEEYF	TGCAGCCTTGTGGCAGGGTCACTCGAGGAGTACTTC
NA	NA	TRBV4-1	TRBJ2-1	CANNQEAATGYNEQFF	TGCGCCAACAACCAAGAAGCAGCGACCGGCTACAATGAGCAGTTCTTC
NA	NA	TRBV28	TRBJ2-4	CASSSYRAKAKNIQHF	TGTGCCAGCAGTTCATACCGGGCCAAGGCCAAAAACATTCAGCACTTC
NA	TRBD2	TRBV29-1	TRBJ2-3	CSAPIAGSQGLSTTQYF	TGCAGTGCCCCGATAGCGGGATCCCAAGGGTTGTCGACTACGCAGTATTTT
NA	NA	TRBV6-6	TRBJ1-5	CASSYLKGNQSQHF	TGTGCCAGCAGTTACTTAAAGGGAAATCAGTCCCAGCATTTT
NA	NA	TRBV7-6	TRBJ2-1	CASSLAGPHNEQFF	TGTGCCAGCAGCTTAGCGGGGCCTCACAATGAGCAGTTCTTC
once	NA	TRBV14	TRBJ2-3	CASSLSRSATQYF	TGTGCCAGCAGCCTAAGCAGGTCAGCTACACAGTATTTT
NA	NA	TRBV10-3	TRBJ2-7	CAISVSLYEQYF	TGCGCCATCAGTGTGTCCCTCTACGAGCAGTACTTC
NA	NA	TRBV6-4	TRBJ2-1	CASSETGRSYNEQFF	TGTGCCAGCAGTGAGACTGGAAGATCCTACAATGAGCAGTTCTTT
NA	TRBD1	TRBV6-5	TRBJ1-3	CASSHAPRTGIAGKTIYF	TGTGCCAGCAGTCACGCTCCGAGGACAGGGATCGCTGGAAAGACCATATATTTT